This record concerns one TCR beta chain sequence. The data stem from a study of blood T cell repertoires in COVID-19. In the study overall: T cells, B-cell-depleted T cells, or PBMCs provided the cDNA or gDNA that served as material.

The trim removed 6 bases at V and 1 base at J, leaving 7 bases unmatched. CDR3 length: 16 residues. In germline, CDR1 is MGHRA, CDR2 YSYEKL. Repertoires were generated with immunoSEQ multiplex PCR, while TCRdb's copy carries only in-frame clones and drops some. The repertoire includes 200,000 to 250,000 clones, 84% of them detected once, and roughly 7.6% sits in the top ten. Sequencing was done on a sample of peripheral blood. V and J are TRBV4-1 and TRBJ2-1, with TRBD2 matching 9 bases. The source of this sequence is a woman aged 45-60 years with active or convalescent COVID-19. The CDR3 nucleotides read TGCGCCAGCAGACCCCTCGGACTAGCGTCCTACAATGAGCAGTTCTTC. This translates into CASRPLGLASYNEQFF.